These 3 T cell receptor beta chains were all obtained from the same sample, sequenced in a study of cytomegalovirus exposure and HLA in healthy donors. Some clones are missing from TCRdb's copy, which holds only in-frame ones; the method was immunoSEQ multiplex PCR. The sample has a few hundred thousand clones; 88% are singletons. The sample taken for sequencing was PBMCs. These receptors were obtained from a man aged 25-40 years in good health and CMV-seronegative.

Only one count was recorded for this clone. The chain combines TRBV7-2 with TRBJ2-3, with D possibly TRBD1 on 6 matching bases. The germline V gene has CDR1 SGHTA and CDR2 FQGNSA. This CDR3 comprises 16 residues. V dropped 1 base and J dropped 2 bases, with 13 bases sitting between them. This CDR3 reads CASSLVGQGYTDTQYF. The CDR3, as DNA: TGTGCCAGCAGCTTAGTGGGTCAGGGGTACACAGATACGCAGTATTTT. Based on the CDR3 plus reference TRBV7-2 and TRBJ2-3, the full variable domain is GAGVSQSPSNKVTEKGKDVELRCDPISGHTALYWYRQSLGQGLEFLIYFQGNSAPDKSGLPSDRFSAERTGGSVSTLTIQRTQQEDSAVYLCASSLVGQGYTDTQYFGPGTRLTVL.

CDR3 in amino acids: CASSRQAGEQYF. DNA of the CDR3: TGTGCCAGCAGCCGGCAGGCGGGTGAGCAGTACTTC. This sequence joins TRBV7-9 and TRBJ2-7, with a tentative D call TRBD2 (5 bases). CDR3 length: 12 residues. Germline-derived CDR1 and CDR2 are SEHNR and FQNEAQ (reference sequence). V shed 5 bases and J shed 7 bases, with 12 bases lying between them.

The chain joins TRBV4-3 to TRBJ2-3; D unclear. The CDR3 runs to 16 residues. Trimming shortened V by 2 bases and J by 3 bases, and 15 bases separated the two germline ends. Germline V gene sequence: CDR1 LGHNA, CDR2 YSLEER. CDR3 in amino acids: CASSQTFATQTDTQYF. The CDR3 DNA is TGCGCCAGCAGCCAAACTTTCGCGACTCAGACAGATACGCAGTATTTT.